This T cell receptor beta chain was observed in a study of T cell clonotyping in hematopoietic cell transplantation. The data were produced by immunoSEQ multiplex PCR, yet TCRdb's version contains in-frame clones alone and is incomplete. In the table there are 7,500 to 9,500 clones, roughly 79% of which are singletons. Trimming took 4 bases from V and 8 from J; bases not matched to a gene: 5. This CDR3 spans 13 amino acids. Per germline, CDR1 SGHTA and CDR2 FQGNSA. The specimen was peripheral blood mononuclear cells, collected 180 days after allogeneic stem cell transplant. The sequence came from a female patient in her fifties who had an allogeneic stem cell transplant from an unrelated donor, so the T cells may come from the graft donor. Some clones in this sample may be carry-over from other donors' samples. The chain combines TRBV7-2 with TRBJ1-5; 7 nucleotides line up with TRBD1. The chain's CDR3 is CASSSQTGEPQHF. In DNA form, the CDR3 reads TGTGCCAGCAGCTCCCAAACAGGGGAGCCCCAGCATTTT.